The 28 T cell receptor beta chains below were found in one sample sequenced in a study of CD8+ T cells in alopecia areata. Reverse transcription of extracted RNA yielded cDNA, which provided the sequencing template. Assay used: immunoSEQ multiplex PCR; TCRdb lists only in-frame clones, some missing. The sample holds roughly 210,000 clones, roughly 44% seen once. The sample's treatment: oral pan-JAK inhibitor, 5-10 mg twice daily. The material sequenced was CD4+ T cells sorted from blood, taken at approximately week 36, from a patient treated with tofacitinib. The receptors here all came from a human donor with alopecia areata.

This clone occurred a few times. The V gene is TRBV19, the J gene TRBJ1-2; 9 nucleotides match TRBD1. The CDR3 totals 14 residues. CDR1 is LNHDA and CDR2 is SQIVND in the germline V gene (reference sequence). The J segment lost 7 bases and the V segment lost 6 bases, leaving 9 bases of the junction unmatched. In DNA, the CDR3 is TGTGCCAGTAGCCCCGACAGGGGGGCGCTTGGCTACACCTTC. This sequence encodes CASSPDRGALGYTF.

This chain uses TRBV30 with TRBJ1-2, with 7 bases that match TRBD1. The CDR3 totals 14 residues. From germline, CDR1 is GTSNPN and CDR2 SVGIG (reference sequence). J gave up 4 bases and V 2 bases, and 7 bases lay outside the gene matches. Written as DNA, the CDR3 is TGTGCCTGGAGTTCAAACAGGGGCCTCTATGGCTACACCTTC. This encodes CAWSSNRGLYGYTF.

This sequence joins TRBV15 and TRBJ1-4; TRBD1 matches at 10 bases. V was clipped by 6 bases and J by 6 bases; unmatched bases: 4. Germline loops: CDR1 LNHNV, CDR2 YYDKDF (reference sequence). CDR3 length: 14 residues. The CDR3 sequence: CATRTGTGDEKLFF. Written as DNA, the CDR3 is TGTGCCACCAGAACCGGGACAGGGGATGAAAAACTGTTTTTT.

The rearrangement uses TRBV18 and TRBJ2-2, with D tentatively TRBD1 (6 bases). V lost 3 bases to trimming and J lost 3 bases, with 14 bases between them. Germline-derived CDR1 and CDR2 are KGHSH and LQKENI. This CDR3 comprises 16 residues. In DNA, the CDR3 is TGTGCCAGCTCACCGCAGACAGGAATCTACACCGGGGAGCTGTTTTTT. Translated: CASSPQTGIYTGELFF.

The chain is built from TRBV7-9 and TRBJ2-1; the D gene could be TRBD1 or TRBD2 (5 bases each). The CDR3 extends over 15 amino acids. Germline V gene data show CDR1 as SEHNR and CDR2 as FQNEAQ (reference sequence). The V end lost 1 base, the J end lost 5 bases, and 12 bases lay between the germline ends. CDR3 DNA sequence: TGTGCCAGCAGCTTAGGTCAGCCGGGGCACAATGAGCAGTTCTTC. It translates to CASSLGQPGHNEQFF.

The genes are TRBV29-1 and TRBJ1-1; D may be TRBD1 (5 bases). Per germline, CDR1 SQVTM and CDR2 ANQGSEA. The CDR3 contains 13 residues. V was pared by 4 bases and J by 10 bases, with 19 bases between. CDR3 sequence (DNA): TGCAGCGTTGTTCTCGGGACGCTGCGCGTAGCTTTCTTT. Amino acid sequence: CSVVLGTLRVAFF.

This clone was observed a handful of times. The chain is built from TRBV7-2 and TRBJ2-1, with D perhaps TRBD1 (5 bases). Trimming removed 5 bases from V and 3 bases from J, with 11 bases in between. CDR1 SGHTA and CDR2 FQGNSA come from the germline V gene. The CDR3 has 14 residues. CDR3 DNA: TGTGCCAGCAGCCTGGGGCGGAACTACAATGAGCAGTTCTTC. Translating it yields CASSLGRNYNEQFF.

The chain couples TRBV4-2 to TRBJ1-5; 7 bases line up with TRBD1. The germline V gene encodes CDR1 LGHNA and CDR2 YNFKEQ. This CDR3 has 15 amino acids. The ends lost 1 base at V and 2 bases at J; junction bases unmatched: 2. This CDR3 reads CASSQVDRGNQPQHF. DNA for the CDR3: TGTGCCAGCAGCCAAGTCGACAGGGGCAATCAGCCCCAGCATTTT.

This clone was observed a single time. This chain uses TRBV7-2 with TRBJ2-7; 9 bases agree with TRBD1. V shed 5 bases and J 2 bases; nucleotides not matched to a gene: 1. The CDR3 loop spans 13 amino acids. Germline V gives CDR1 SGHTA, CDR2 FQGNSA. The CDR3 DNA is TGTGCCAGCAGCCGGACAGGGGCCTACGAGCAGTACTTC. This translates into CASSRTGAYEQYF.

The rearrangement uses TRBV30 and TRBJ2-4; possible D gene TRBD2, 6 bases. V was trimmed by 5 bases and J by 2 bases, leaving 10 bases between them. CDR1 GTSNPN and CDR2 SVGIG come from the germline V gene (reference sequence). The CDR3 is 13 residues long. This CDR3 reads CAWAGLSKNIQYF. The CDR3 coding sequence is TGTGCCTGGGCGGGACTTTCCAAAAACATTCAGTACTTC.

The chain couples TRBV4-1 to TRBJ1-1; maybe TRBD1 (6 bases). CDR3 length: 15 amino acids. Germline lookup yields CDR1 MGHRA and CDR2 YSYEKL. Trimming cost V 4 bases and J 1 base, with 13 bases left between them. CDR3 in DNA: TGCGCCAGCAGCCGTGCAGGACAGCCGAACACTGAAGCTTTCTTT. Translating gives CASSRAGQPNTEAFF.

This clone was counted only a few times. This sequence joins TRBV30 and TRBJ1-5, with D unresolved. Germline loops: CDR1 GTSNPN, CDR2 SVGIG (reference sequence). The CDR3 has 13 amino acids. V was clipped by 0 bases and J by 7 bases, with 10 bases between them. The CDR3 protein is CAWSVLGSQPQHF. DNA of the CDR3: TGTGCCTGGAGTGTATTGGGAAGCCAGCCCCAGCATTTT.

V usage is TRBV7-9 and J usage is TRBJ2-7; TRBD2 matches at 10 bases. The trim removed 5 bases at V and 3 bases at J, leaving 10 bases unmatched. The CDR3 runs to 16 residues. The V gene's germline CDR1 is SEHNR and CDR2 FQNEAQ (reference sequence). The CDR3 nucleotides are TGTGCCAGCAGCCCCCTAGCTCTAGCGGGAGTCTACGAGCAGTACTTC. Translation gives CASSPLALAGVYEQYF.

The genes are TRBV2 and TRBJ2-1; a possible D gene is TRBD2 (6 bases). The germline V gene has CDR1 SNHLY and CDR2 FYNNEI. V lost 10 bases to trimming and J lost 5 bases, with 21 bases between them. The CDR3 spans 15 residues. The CDR3 DNA is TGTGCCACCAGGAAGCGGTTAGCGGATAACAATGAGCAGTTCTTC. Translated, it gives CATRKRLADNNEQFF. The full variable domain, in which reference TRBV2 and TRBJ2-1 provide the parts outside the CDR3, is EPEVTQTPSHQVTQMGQEVILRCVPISNHLYFYWYRQILGQKVEFLVSFYNNEISEKSEIFDDQFSVERPDGSNFTLKIRSTKLEDSAMYFCATRKRLADNNEQFFGPGTRLTVL.

The chain employs TRBV7-9 and TRBJ2-5, with no clear D. Trimming stripped 3 bases from V and 4 bases from J, with 9 bases between. Germline CDR1 and CDR2: SEHNR and FQNEAQ (reference sequence). The CDR3 spans 13 residues. CDR3 sequence (DNA): TGTGCCAGCAGCTTTATAGGGCCAGAGACCCAGTACTTC. Encoded protein: CASSFIGPETQYF.

The gene calls are TRBV16 and TRBJ2-7; tentatively, D is TRBD1 (5 bases). Deletions cut 0 bases from V and 6 bases from J, with 9 bases between. CDR1 KGHSY and CDR2 FQNENV come from the germline V gene. There are 13 residues in the CDR3. CDR3 coding DNA: TGTGCCAGCAGCCAATCCAGGGTTGGCGAGCAGTACTTC. Encoded protein: CASSQSRVGEQYF.

This chain links TRBV10-3 with TRBJ2-7; D is unresolved. Deletions cut 2 bases from V and 6 bases from J, with 11 bases between. Per germline, CDR1 ENHRY and CDR2 SYGVKD. CDR3 length: 13 residues. The CDR3 DNA reads TGTGCCATCAGTGAGGACTCGGTCTCCGAGCAGTACTTC. This encodes CAISEDSVSEQYF.

The rearrangement uses TRBV4-1 and TRBJ2-5; 11 bases align to TRBD2. The V segment lost 2 bases and the J segment 4 bases; nucleotides outside the gene matches: 9. There are 17 residues in the CDR3. In germline, CDR1 is MGHRA, CDR2 YSYEKL. The CDR3 nucleotides read TGCGCCAGCAGCCAATTCAGCTTTCTAGCGGGAGGAGAGACCCAGTACTTC. Translating it yields CASSQFSFLAGGETQYF.

Regarding this clone: Germline is not matched at one junction end, which may reflect a read error. The rearrangement links TRBV29-1 to TRBJ1-1; D call uncertain. Germline V gene data show CDR1 as SQVTM and CDR2 as ANQGSEA. This CDR3 is 13 amino acids long. CDR3: CSVEGGWNTEAFF. CDR3 DNA: TGCAGCGTCGAAGGTGGATGGAACACTGAAGCTTTCTTT.

The chain combines TRBV29-1 with TRBJ2-2, with a tentative D call TRBD1 (6 bases). The CDR3 extends over 15 amino acids. V gave up 6 bases and J gave up 3 bases, with 17 bases separating them. CDR1 SQVTM and CDR2 ANQGSEA come from the germline V gene. The CDR3 region is CSVARDTRDTGELFF. CDR3 coding DNA: TGCAGCGTAGCTCGGGACACCCGCGACACCGGGGAGCTGTTTTTT.

The sample holds a few counts of this clone. The chain combines TRBV28 with TRBJ1-2, with 9 bases that match TRBD1. Per germline, CDR1 MDHEN and CDR2 SYDVKM. CDR3 length: 15 amino acids. The V gene end was trimmed by 5 bases and the J gene end by 3 bases; junction bases not matched to a gene: 7. The CDR3 protein is CASSGDRAVHYGYTF. The CDR3 DNA follows: TGTGCCAGCAGTGGGGACAGGGCAGTCCACTATGGCTACACCTTC.

DNA of the CDR3: TGTGCCTGCACCGGGACAGGGAACACTGAAGCTTTCTTT. This encodes CACTGTGNTEAFF. The chain joins TRBV30 to TRBJ1-1; 8 bases align to TRBD1. The V gene end was trimmed by 6 bases and the J gene end by 1 base; junction bases not matched to a gene: 4. CDR3 size: 13 residues. The V gene's germline CDR1 is GTSNPN and CDR2 SVGIG (reference sequence).

There are a few counts of this clone. The V call is TRBV19, the J call TRBJ2-1, with no clear D. CDR1 and CDR2 (germline): LNHDA, SQIVND (reference sequence). Trimming took 8 bases from V and 6 from J, leaving 11 bases between them. The length of the CDR3 is 12 residues. Here the CDR3 reads CASPPGGNEQFF. CDR3 coding DNA: TGTGCCAGTCCGCCCGGCGGCAATGAGCAGTTCTTC.

The CDR3 spells CASSTRLAGGSEQFF. The CDR3 nucleotides read TGTGCCAGCAGCACCCGACTAGCGGGAGGCAGTGAGCAGTTCTTC. The V gene is TRBV11-2, the J gene TRBJ2-1, with 13 bases matching TRBD2. CDR1 SGHAT and CDR2 FQNNGV come from the germline V gene. The CDR3 consists of 15 residues. The junction had 7 bases not matched to a gene; V was cut back by 5 bases and J by 9 bases.

This clone was seen a handful of times. The rearrangement uses TRBV2 and TRBJ2-7; 9 bases fit TRBD1. The germline CDR1 and CDR2 sequences are SNHLY and FYNNEI. The CDR3 sequence is 13 residues long. Trimming removed 6 bases from V and 6 bases from J; junction bases left unmatched: 6. For the CDR3, the DNA is TGTGCCAGCAGGGTTACAGGGGGCGGCGAGCAGTACTTC. Encoded protein: CASRVTGGGEQYF.

The chain's CDR3 is CASSELAAGGLYF. DNA of the CDR3: TGTGCCAGCAGTGAATTGGCGGCGGGAGGGCTTTACTTC. The J gene is TRBJ2-5, the V gene TRBV25-1, with 9 bases fitting TRBD2. Germline V lookup: CDR1 MGHDK, CDR2 SYGVNS. This CDR3 has 13 residues. Trimming at V came to 1 base and at J to 14 bases, leaving 8 bases not matched to a gene.

This clone has more than one count but fewer than ten. J is TRBJ1-2 and V is TRBV5-1; D is undetermined. The CDR3 extends over 14 amino acids. V was pared by 2 bases and J by 3 bases, with 11 bases between. Germline V gene lookup returns CDR1 SGHRS and CDR2 YFSETQ. The DNA for the CDR3 is TGCGCCAGCAGCTTCTACAGATCGGACTATGGCTACACCTTC. Protein sequence: CASSFYRSDYGYTF.

V and J are TRBV19 and TRBJ2-5; 11 bases agree with TRBD2. Per the germline V gene, CDR1 is LNHDA and CDR2 is SQIVND (reference sequence). V shed 4 bases and J 7 bases; nucleotides not matched to a gene: 8. The CDR3 spans 15 residues. CDR3 in DNA: TGTGCCAGTAGTACAGGACTAGCGGGCACGTCGACCCAGTACTTC. Its translation is CASSTGLAGTSTQYF.